This paragraph reports one TCR beta chain. In this sample, this clone turned up a few times. Its antigen remains undetermined. Base qualities are missing; no much larger clone stands one base away. These data belong to a study of beta chain features in type 1 diabetes (dated by TCRdb to the late 2010s). Looking at the study overall: Mean age, gender distribution, total cell number and subset yield did not differ between patients and healthy donors. Across all samples, roughly 110,000,000 sorted cells were examined, and cell number per subset correlated strongly with RNA yield. In the study, TCRB repertoires of sorted circulating CD4+ T cell subsets from recently diagnosed type 1 diabetes patients were compared with those of matched healthy donors. Naive and central memory subsets were obtained from all 30 or so donors, but regulatory and stem cell-like memory subsets were isolated from only 8 patients and roughly 8 healthy donors. The research as a whole found: Shorter templates might have been favored by PCR, but patient and control samples were amplified and corrected together, so both groups would have been affected equally by any skew. Naive, central memory and regulatory TCRB repertoires appeared to be more similar among patients than among healthy donors. Because cDNA was sequenced instead of genomic DNA, activated cells with high expression could be over-represented, although the groups did not differ in activation or CD3 levels. At VDJ recombination sites, type 1 diabetes patients had fewer insertions and more deleted nucleotides, which implies abnormalities in thymic rearrangement. HLA sub-analyses involved small numbers of individuals, so any influence of HLA type on TCRB rearrangement remained unresolved. Type 1 diabetes patients showed a moderate but significant shortening of TCRB CDR3 length in all four CD4+ subsets.

The CDR3 runs 15 residues from the cysteine to the phenylalanine. The entry retains the CDR3 DNA only, 45 bases that are in frame from base 1. Reading the germline V gene gives CDR1 MDHEN and CDR2 SYDVKM. V is pared back by 6 bases and J by 2 bases, with 16 bases lying between the germline termini. Each donor gave one peripheral blood draw, about 110 mL on average, collected into heparinised tubes. Naive, central memory, regulatory and stem cell-like memory CD4+ T cells were sorted on a BD FACSAria II using a panel including CD45RO, CCR7, CD25, CD127, CD95 and CD27. All sorted populations exceeded 98% purity. PBMCs were isolated immediately by Lymphoprep density gradient centrifugation and stained directly without culture. So that batch effects would be minimized, each experiment stained and sorted samples in pairs, pairing one healthy donor with one patient. All of the isolated RNA was reverse transcribed with the High Capacity cDNA Reverse Transcription Kit, so expressed TCRB transcripts were sequenced. Deep immunoSEQ sequencing was applied to naive, central memory and regulatory T cell samples, giving an average of around 3.8 million total reads per sample. Sorted cells were lysed in RLT buffer and RNA was extracted with DNase-treated RNeasy Micro or Mini kits, depending on cell number. Each cell subset was processed separately to prevent cross-contamination, with patient and healthy donor samples processed together. The immunoSEQ multiplex PCR was used to amplify TCRB sequences from cDNA, generating 87-bp fragments that spanned the CDR3 region. The amplicons were sequenced using the Illumina HiSeq platform. On the authors' methods: Synthetic template baselines were used to correct PCR bias computationally, reads within Hamming distance 2 were collapsed, and singletons that could not be merged were discarded. Reads were aligned against IMGT to assign V, D and J genes, CDR3 length and insertions or deletions at six rearrangement sites. Within each subset, clonotype counts were normalized to sorted cell number, after which true diversity and Gini coefficients were computed with the tcR R package. Repertoire sharing was quantified using the overlap coefficient calculated on TCRB nucleotide sequences. Out-of-frame TCRB sequences from naive cells were analyzed to stand in for the pre-selection repertoire. What TCRdb holds here is the immuneACCESS table cut down to in-frame rearrangements. Part of the clones is not present; checked against another copy, under half of the missing clones reflect an unresolved V gene, and the others are unexplained. V, J and clone size are those of that table, while D and trimming were read from the DNA. This sample holds hundreds of thousands of clones; around 16% were observed only once. Of the sample, 0.09% to 0.095% is held by the ten largest clones.

This sequence was found in a man in his late teens or twenties in good health. The rearranged segments are TRBV28 and TRBJ1-2; the D region possibly corresponds to TRBD1 (5 bases align). The sequencing sample was made of naive CD4+ T cells from blood. The sample's cell subset or site label, decoded: true naive CD4+ T cells. At the DNA level, the sequence is TGTGCCAGCAGACCCGACAGCTATCTCAACTATGGCTACACCTTC. This encodes CASRPDSYLNYGYTF.